Below are 13 T cell receptor beta chains sequenced from a single sample in a study of beta chain features in type 1 diabetes (dated by TCRdb to between 2018 and 2020). Here is what the overall study found, with its caveats: In all four CD4+ subsets, TCRB CDR3 length was moderately but significantly shorter in type 1 diabetes patients.

Library preparation was by the immunoSEQ multiplex PCR assay. The entire isolated RNA was reverse transcribed using the High Capacity cDNA Reverse Transcription Kit, and thus expressed TCRB transcripts were sequenced. TCRdb re-hosts the immuneACCESS table, in-frame sequences only. Its copies lack some clones; in the studies checked, an unresolved V gene accounts for under half of them, and the cause for the rest is not known. The sample contains fewer than 350,000 clones, 15% of them found a single time. The top ten constitute less than 0.02% of the sample. Antigen specificity for these receptors is unknown. The sample was naive CD4+ T cells from blood. This specimen's cell subset or site label, per the study, means: true naive CD4+ T cells. These receptors all come from a man between 18 and 35 years old with type 1 diabetes.

The chain joins TRBV5-4 to TRBJ1-2; 11 bases align to TRBD1. With 4 bases clipped from V and 7 bases from J, the junction kept 3 bases outside the gene matches. The CDR3 totals 13 residues. Looked up from germline, CDR1 is SGHNT and CDR2 is YYREEE (reference sequence). The CDR3 reads CASSGGQGAGYTF. CDR3 sequence (DNA): TGTGCCAGCAGCGGAGGACAGGGGGCTGGCTACACCTTC.

V is TRBV4-1 and J is TRBJ2-3; 7 positions agree with TRBD1. Germline V gives CDR1 MGHRA, CDR2 YSYEKL. CDR3 length equals 13 residues. The J segment lost 5 bases and the V segment lost 6 bases, leaving 5 bases of the junction unmatched. The CDR3 loop is CASRRQGEDTQYF. In nucleotides, the CDR3 is TGCGCCAGCAGGAGACAGGGAGAAGATACGCAGTATTTT.

This clone was seen a handful of times. The chain carries TRBV30 and TRBJ2-5, with a tentative D call TRBD1 (5 bases). V was cut by 0 bases and J by 11 bases, with 13 bases left in between. Germline CDR1 and CDR2: GTSNPN and SVGIG (reference sequence). The CDR3 has 12 amino acids. The CDR3 nucleotides are TGTGCCTGGAGTGTATCAGGGCATGGGCAGTACTTC. Translating gives CAWSVSGHGQYF.

This clone has more than one count but fewer than ten. For the CDR3, the DNA is TGTGCCAGCAGCGTTTCCTTCGACAATGAGCAGTTCTTC. Translated: CASSVSFDNEQFF. The chain recombines TRBV9 with TRBJ2-1; D unresolved. Germline-derived CDR1 and CDR2 are SGDLS and YYNGEE. V was clipped by 2 bases and J by 5 bases, with 8 bases between them. The CDR3 spans 13 residues. Full variable domain (missing parts from reference TRBV9 and TRBJ2-1): DSGVTQTPKHLITATGQRVTLRCSPRSGDLSVYWYQQSLDQGLQFLIQYYNGEERAKGNILERFSAQQFPDLHSELNLSSLELGDSALYFCASSVSFDNEQFFGPGTRLTVL.

The chain's CDR3 is CASSEYTGRYNEQFF. As DNA, the CDR3 is TGCGCCAGCAGCGAATATACAGGACGCTACAATGAGCAGTTCTTC. This chain connects TRBV5-1 to TRBJ2-1; D might be TRBD1 (5 bases). The CDR3 has 15 residues. The germline CDR1 and CDR2 sequences are SGHRS and YFSETQ. V lost 4 bases and J lost 3, with 14 bases in between. Full variable domain (remainder filled in from reference TRBV5-1 and TRBJ2-1): KAGVTQTPRYLIKTRGQQVTLSCSPISGHRSVSWYQQTPGQGLQFLFEYFSETQRNKGNFPGRFSGRQFSNSRSEMNVSTLELGDSALYLCASSEYTGRYNEQFFGPGTRLTVL.

This chain joins TRBV6-4 and TRBJ1-1, with D possibly TRBD1 on 6 matching bases. The ends were cut back, 5 bases at V and 4 bases at J, with 11 bases in the middle. CDR1 and CDR2 (germline): MRHNA, SNTAGT. This CDR3 contains 13 residues. The CDR3 reads CASSPGGVTEAFF. In nucleotides, the CDR3 is TGTGCCAGCAGTCCTGGGGGCGTCACTGAAGCTTTCTTT.

This chain links TRBV30 with TRBJ1-4, with D tentatively TRBD1 (6 bases). This CDR3 is built from 16 residues. CDR1 is GTSNPN, CDR2 SVGIG, per germline (reference sequence). Trimming removed 3 bases at V and 5 bases at J, with 19 bases between. DNA for the CDR3: TGTGCCTGGAGCAGGGGTCTTGATCCTCGCAATGAAAAACTGTTTTTT. Amino acid sequence: CAWSRGLDPRNEKLFF.

This clone was counted a few times. The CDR3 sequence: CASRKRRTSGSYNEQFF. CDR3 coding DNA: TGCGCCAGCAGAAAGCGGCGGACTAGCGGGAGTTACAATGAGCAGTTCTTC. V and J are TRBV5-1 and TRBJ2-1; 13 nucleotides line up with TRBD2. The ends lost 5 bases at V and 4 bases at J; junction bases unmatched: 9. This CDR3 is built from 17 residues. Germline CDR1 is SGHRS and CDR2 is YFSETQ.

This clone has just a few counts. The chain recombines TRBV4-3 with TRBJ2-5; TRBD2 matches 9 bases. Unmatched junction bases numbered 3, after V lost 3 bases and J lost 4 bases. CDR1 LGHNA and CDR2 YSLEER come from the germline V gene. The CDR3 spans 14 residues. CDR3 residues: CASSQDSGGETQYF. DNA of the CDR3: TGCGCCAGCAGCCAGGATAGCGGGGGAGAGACCCAGTACTTC.

The chain is built from TRBV6-5 and TRBJ2-5; TRBD2 agrees at 13 bases. With 5 bases clipped from V and 1 base from J, the junction kept 1 base outside the gene matches. Germline V gives CDR1 MNHEY, CDR2 SVGAGI. This CDR3 region has 15 residues. CDR3 residues: CASSRTSGSQETQYF. CDR3 nucleotides: TGTGCCAGCAGTAGGACTAGCGGGAGCCAAGAGACCCAGTACTTC.

The chain carries TRBV28 and TRBJ1-5; D may be TRBD1 (5 bases). Germline V gene sequence: CDR1 MDHEN, CDR2 SYDVKM. Trimming stripped 4 bases from V and 1 base from J, with 20 bases between. The CDR3 runs to 18 residues. CDR3 in amino acids: CASSSFHGGGGSNQPQHF. DNA of the CDR3: TGTGCCAGCAGTTCATTCCATGGGGGGGGAGGGAGCAATCAGCCCCAGCATTTT.

This clone came up a few times. The chain uses TRBV5-1 and TRBJ1-4; a possible D gene is TRBD1 (6 bases). Per the germline V gene, CDR1 is SGHRS and CDR2 is YFSETQ. Trimming shortened V by 3 bases and J by 12 bases, and 24 bases separated the two germline ends. This CDR3 is built from 16 residues. DNA for the CDR3: TGCGCCAGCAGCTGGACCACAGGGCCGCCGGAGTCGGAACTGTTTTTT. Its protein is CASSWTTGPPESELFF.

This clone was counted between two and nine times. This rearrangement joins TRBV7-2 to TRBJ2-1; 8 bases are shared with TRBD2. The CDR3 is 15 amino acids. The germline V gene encodes CDR1 SGHTA and CDR2 FQGNSA. J was trimmed by 9 bases and V by 5 bases; bases with no gene match: 12. CDR3 amino acids: CASSPTSGAGGEQFF. The CDR3 DNA reads as TGTGCCAGCAGCCCTACTAGCGGTGCCGGGGGTGAGCAGTTCTTC. Supplemented by reference TRBV7-2 and TRBJ2-1, the full variable domain reads GAGVSQSPSNKVTEKGKDVELRCDPISGHTALYWYRQSLGQGLEFLIYFQGNSAPDKSGLPSDRFSAERTGGSVSTLTIQRTQQEDSAVYLCASSPTSGAGGEQFFGPGTRLTVL.